This passage covers 23 T cell receptor beta chains from one sample sequenced in a study of T-cell memory formation after mild COVID-19. TCRdb redid the calling of the 5' RACE reads with MiXCR, one entry per CDR3 protein. The data hold 200,000 to 250,000 distinct CDR3 sequences, with approximately 15% observed a single time. Sequencing input: PBMCs or a T cell subset sorted from them (not recorded which). Every receptor here comes from an adult woman who had mild COVID-19 (a few samples of this study predate the infection). Cell type and time point are not known.

The chain recombines TRBV20-1 with TRBJ2-1; D is perhaps TRBD1 or TRBD2 (6 bases each). Deletions cut 6 bases from V and 7 bases from J, with 19 bases between. This CDR3 region has 14 residues. From germline, CDR1 is DFQATT and CDR2 SNEGSKA (reference sequence). The CDR3 coding sequence is TGCAGTGCCGGGGGAAGGACAAGGGGGAATGAGCAGTTCTTC. It specifies CSAGGRTRGNEQFF.

This clonotype has more than one count but fewer than ten. The DNA for the CDR3 is TGCAGTGCTAGAGGAGGCGGTCCGGCCTACGAGCAGTACTTC. This sequence encodes CSARGGGPAYEQYF. The V and J genes are TRBV20-1 and TRBJ2-7; D gene ambiguous. There are 14 residues in the CDR3. V was trimmed by 1 base and J by 2 bases, leaving 12 bases between them. Per the germline V gene, CDR1 is DFQATT and CDR2 is SNEGSKA (reference sequence).

The chain recombines TRBV7-9 with TRBJ1-1; a weak D match, TRBD1 (5 bases). The germline CDR1 and CDR2 sequences are SEHNR and FQNEAQ (reference sequence). CDR3 length equals 13 residues. The V gene lost 4 bases and the J gene lost 7 bases, with 13 bases spanning the gap. CDR3 residues: CASSYGTGVEAFF. CDR3 bases: TGTGCCAGCAGCTACGGAACAGGCGTTGAAGCTTTCTTT.

The V gene is TRBV11-1, the J gene TRBJ2-7; tentative D call: TRBD2 (5 bases). The CDR3 consists of 15 residues. Trimming took 3 bases from V and 0 from J, leaving 12 bases between them. Looked up from germline, CDR1 is SGHAT and CDR2 is FQDESV (reference sequence). The CDR3 bases are TGTGCCAGCAGCTTTCTCGGAGGCCCCTCCTACGAGCAGTACTTC. As protein: CASSFLGGPSYEQYF.

V usage is TRBV19 and J usage is TRBJ1-1, with TRBD1 as a possible D gene (5 bases). This CDR3 region has 14 residues. Looked up from germline, CDR1 is LNHDA and CDR2 is SQIVND (reference sequence). Trimming pared 9 bases from V and 1 base from J, leaving 15 bases between. CDR3 nucleotides: TGTGCCAGCTCAAACAGGTGGGAGAACACTGAAGCTTTCTTT. Its protein is CASSNRWENTEAFF. The variable domain in full, with the rest retrieved from reference TRBV19 and TRBJ1-1, is DGGITQSPKYLFRKEGQNVTLSCEQNLNHDAMYWYRQDPGQGLRLIYYSQIVNDFQKGDIAEGYSVSREKKESFPLTVTSAQKNPTAFYLCASSNRWENTEAFFGQGTRLTVV.

This clonotype turned up a few times. This chain connects TRBV7-9 to TRBJ2-5; 7 bases map to TRBD2. Germline CDR1 is SEHNR and CDR2 is FQNEAQ (reference sequence). Trimming cost V 6 bases and J 5 bases; bases outside gene matches: 6. The CDR3 is 13 amino acids. CDR3 coding DNA: TGTGCCAGCAGGCACGGGGAGGGCGAGACCCAGTACTTC. It is translated as CASRHGEGETQYF. The whole variable domain, filled in from reference TRBV7-9 and TRBJ2-5, reads DTGVSQNPRHKITKRGQNVTFRCDPISEHNRLYWYRQTLGQGPEFLTYFQNEAQLEKSRLLSDRFSAERPKGSFSTLEIQRTEQGDSAMYLCASRHGEGETQYFGPGTRLLVL.

This chain links TRBV7-2 with TRBJ2-5; 10 bases are a match to TRBD2. This CDR3 is built from 21 residues. V was pared by 1 base and J by 5 bases, with 22 bases of the junction left unmatched. The germline CDR1 and CDR2 sequences are SGHTA and FQGNSA. In nucleotides, the CDR3 is TGTGCCAGCAGCTTAGTTCGTCCAGGGACCCATAGCGGGGGGCCAGGGGAGACCCAGTACTTC. Translated: CASSLVRPGTHSGGPGETQYF.

This clonotype came up a few times. The chain employs TRBV5-6 and TRBJ2-5; D remains unclear. Trimming cost V 5 bases and J 4 bases, with 9 bases left between them. CDR3 length: 12 residues. Germline CDR1 SGHDT, CDR2 YYEEEE. CDR3 in DNA: TGTGCCAGCAGGTTGTTGGGAGAGACCCAGTACTTC. This encodes CASRLLGETQYF.

This chain links TRBV7-9 with TRBJ2-1; 7 nucleotides agree with TRBD2. The V and J ends lost 10 bases and 2 bases, in that order; junction bases with no gene match: 17. Germline CDR1 and CDR2: SEHNR and FQNEAQ (reference sequence). The CDR3 runs to 17 residues. CDR3 region: CANQQLKSAGTYNEQFF. As DNA, the CDR3 is TGTGCCAACCAGCAGCTTAAGTCAGCGGGGACCTACAATGAGCAGTTCTTC.

This clonotype came up a few times. The rearrangement joins TRBV18 to TRBJ2-4, with D possibly TRBD2 on 6 matching bases. The CDR3 consists of 16 residues. Per germline, CDR1 KGHSH and CDR2 LQKENI. Trimming took off 0 bases at V and 6 bases at J, with 15 bases between the two ends. DNA of the CDR3: TGTGCCAGCTCACCACCCGGGGGAGAAAGTGGAAACATTCAGTACTTC. This translates into CASSPPGGESGNIQYF.

This chain's CDR3 is CASSFLAGGVSEQFF. In nucleotides, the CDR3 is TGTGCCAGCAGCTTCCTAGCGGGAGGGGTTAGTGAGCAGTTCTTC. The chain recombines TRBV7-2 with TRBJ2-1, with 12 bases fitting TRBD2. The CDR3 sequence is 15 residues long. Germline values: CDR1 SGHTA, CDR2 FQGNSA. The V segment lost 3 bases and the J segment 9 bases; nucleotides outside the gene matches: 6.

This clonotype was seen only a few times. The chain combines TRBV7-9 with TRBJ2-5; 9 nucleotides agree with TRBD1. V dropped 6 bases and J dropped 5; count of bases not matched to a gene: 10. Germline assignment: CDR1 SEHNR and CDR2 FQNEAQ (reference sequence). The CDR3 runs 15 residues. CDR3 in amino acids: CASSPHRGLSETQYF. For the CDR3, the DNA is TGTGCCAGCAGTCCCCACAGGGGGCTGTCGGAGACCCAGTACTTC. Full variable domain (missing parts from reference TRBV7-9 and TRBJ2-5): DTGVSQNPRHKITKRGQNVTFRCDPISEHNRLYWYRQTLGQGPEFLTYFQNEAQLEKSRLLSDRFSAERPKGSFSTLEIQRTEQGDSAMYLCASSPHRGLSETQYFGPGTRLLVL.

This clonotype has just a few counts. The chain has TRBV6-2 or TRBV6-3 and TRBJ2-7, with 8 bases fitting TRBD2. Germline CDR1 reads MNHEY; CDR2 reads SVGEGT. J lost 2 bases, V lost 6 bases, and 9 bases had no gene match. This CDR3 contains 15 residues. DNA for the CDR3: TGTGCCAGCAGACCTACTAGCGGATCAGCCTACGAGCAGTACTTC. Its translation is CASRPTSGSAYEQYF.

This clonotype was seen a few times. The genes are TRBV12-3 or TRBV12-4 and TRBJ2-7; 8 bases fit TRBD1. The CDR3 sequence is 13 residues long. The ends lost 6 bases at V and 3 bases at J; junction bases unmatched: 4. This chain's CDR3 is CASRRTGNYEQYF. The CDR3 nucleotides are TGTGCCAGCAGAAGGACAGGGAACTACGAGCAGTACTTC.

This chain uses TRBV24-1 with TRBJ1-5, with 8 bases aligning to TRBD1. The CDR3 contains 15 residues. With V trimmed by 4 bases and J by 6 bases, 7 bases remained unmatched. Germline V CDR1 and CDR2: KGHDR, SFDVKD. The CDR3 region is CATSDPRQGSQPQHF. CDR3 sequence (DNA): TGTGCCACCAGTGACCCTAGACAGGGGAGTCAGCCCCAGCATTTT.

V gene TRBV30 combines with J gene TRBJ2-2, with D possibly TRBD2 on 6 matching bases. This CDR3 comprises 16 residues. Germline V gives CDR1 GTSNPN, CDR2 SVGIG (reference sequence). V lost 2 bases and J lost 0, with 13 bases in between. The CDR3 spells CAWSPGLLSNTGELFF. CDR3 in DNA: TGTGCCTGGAGTCCGGGACTCCTATCGAACACCGGGGAGCTGTTTTTT. Using reference TRBV30 and TRBJ2-2 for the parts outside the CDR3, the full variable domain is SQTIHQWPATLVQPVGSPLSLECTVEGTSNPNLYWYRQAAGRGLQLLFYSVGIGQISSEVPQNLSASRPQDRQFILSSKKLLLSDSGFYLCAWSPGLLSNTGELFFGEGSRLTVL.

The chain recombines TRBV6-6 with TRBJ1-1; 8 bases map to TRBD1. The CDR3 is made up of 15 amino acids. The V gene end was trimmed by 0 bases and the J gene end by 4 bases; junction bases not matched to a gene: 4. From germline, CDR1 is MNHNY and CDR2 SVGAGI (reference sequence). CDR3 nucleotide sequence: TGTGCCAGCAGTTACTCCAGGGGGCCGGCCACTGAAGCTTTCTTT. Translation: CASSYSRGPATEAFF.

This clonotype turned up a few times. The V gene is TRBV12-5, the J gene TRBJ1-5; D remains ambiguous. The CDR3 runs 12 residues. Germline V gene data show CDR1 as LGHNT and CDR2 as FRNRAP. The V end was cut by 7 bases, the J end by 7 bases, with 11 bases between. CDR3 protein: CASAHPGQPQHF. DNA of the CDR3: TGTGCTAGTGCCCACCCCGGGCAGCCCCAGCATTTT. Full variable domain (remainder filled in from reference TRBV12-5 and TRBJ1-5): DARVTQTPRHKVTEMGQEVTMRCQPILGHNTVFWYRQTMMQGLELLAYFRNRAPLDDSGMPKDRFSAEMPDATLATLKIQPSEPRDSAVYFCASAHPGQPQHFGDGTRLSIL.

This chain links TRBV4-3 with TRBJ1-2; weak D call: TRBD1 (6 bases). The CDR3 covers 14 residues. Between the trimmed V and J ends, which lost 3 bases and 4 bases, there was a span of 12 bases. Germline V lookup: CDR1 LGHNA, CDR2 YSLEER. The CDR3, as DNA: TGCGCCAGCAGCCAGCCCGGACAGCCCTATGGCTACACCTTC. This codes for CASSQPGQPYGYTF.

This clonotype was observed a single time. This sequence joins TRBV7-2 and TRBJ1-1, with 11 bases matching TRBD1. The CDR3 length is 15 residues. Looked up from germline, CDR1 is SGHTA and CDR2 is FQGNSA. V trimming: 6 bases; J trimming: 5 bases; junction bases outside the gene matches: 8. The CDR3 region has the DNA TGTGCCAGCAGAAAAAGGACAGGGGGCGGAACTGAAGCTTTCTTT. Its protein product is CASRKRTGGGTEAFF.

V gene TRBV18 combines with J gene TRBJ2-7, with 9 bases fitting TRBD2. CDR1 is KGHSH, CDR2 LQKENI, per germline. The CDR3 has 15 residues. Trimming at V came to 0 bases and at J to 3 bases, leaving 3 bases not matched to a gene. DNA for the CDR3: TGTGCCAGCTCACCACCGGGACTAGCCCTCTACGAGCAGTACTTC. Its protein is CASSPPGLALYEQYF.

This clonotype occurred many times. V and J are TRBV20-1 and TRBJ2-1; D is perhaps TRBD2 (5 bases). The CDR3 length is 15 residues. Germline V gives CDR1 DFQATT, CDR2 SNEGSKA (reference sequence). The ends were cut back, 3 bases at V and 0 bases at J, with 12 bases in the middle. The CDR3 sequence is CSASVGLGSYNEQFF. The CDR3 region has the DNA TGCAGTGCTAGCGTCGGACTTGGCTCCTACAATGAGCAGTTCTTC.

This clonotype was recorded a few times. The chain is built from TRBV27 and TRBJ2-7; 7 nucleotides line up with TRBD2. This CDR3 has 13 amino acids. Germline CDR1 reads MNHEY; CDR2 reads SMNVEV (reference sequence). Trimming cost V 7 bases and J 4 bases; bases outside gene matches: 7. As DNA, the CDR3 is TGTGCCAGCACTGGGAGGGGCAAGTACGAGCAGTACTTC. The encoded protein is CASTGRGKYEQYF.